This entry concerns a single T cell receptor beta chain. Antigen unknown. A single record per CDR3 protein comes from TCRdb applying MiXCR to the 5' RACE reads. The sample yields around 280,000 distinct CDR3 sequences, 15% to 25% seen once. These data originate in a study of CD8 T cells in ankylosing spondylitis. General study results and limits: A TCR beta motif of under 10 highly homologous variants appeared characteristic of ankylosing spondylitis blood. Within peripheral blood, clones linked to disease were CD8+ and relatively rare.

This CDR3 comprises 13 residues. The ends were cut back, 2 bases at V and 3 bases at J, with 8 bases in the middle. The germline CDR1 and CDR2 sequences are GTSNPN and SVGIG (reference sequence). This chain links TRBV30 with TRBJ2-1; the D is unclear. The source is a male donor with ankylosing spondylitis or in good health (not recorded which). Sequenced material: blood, either unsorted or a sorted T cell fraction (not recorded which). CDR3 region: CAWSSTLYNEQFF. The CDR3 DNA follows: TGTGCCTGGAGTTCGACCCTCTACAATGAGCAGTTCTTC.